This T cell receptor beta chain was recovered during a study of early T cells in non-severe SARS-CoV-2 infection. Study overall: Sequencing of bulk RNA from unsorted whole blood was done, without chain pairing.

Unique molecular identifiers were added to individual cDNA molecules. Using its own MiXCR run on the 5' RACE reads, TCRdb lists one record per CDR3 protein. The sample carries about 60,000 distinct CDR3 sequences, roughly 12% recorded once. CDR3 length: 11 amino acids. Per the germline V gene, CDR1 is SGHDT and CDR2 is YYEEEE. V lost 2 bases to trimming and J lost 7 bases, with 4 bases between them. This rearrangement joins TRBV5-6 to TRBJ2-1; D is ambiguous. The clonotype originates from an adult who was a healthcare worker with PCR-confirmed SARS-CoV-2 infection or an uninfected control (not recorded which). Sequencing used whole blood. For the CDR3, the DNA is TGTGCCAGCAGCTTTCGTAATGAGCAGTTCTTC. Translation: CASSFRNEQFF.